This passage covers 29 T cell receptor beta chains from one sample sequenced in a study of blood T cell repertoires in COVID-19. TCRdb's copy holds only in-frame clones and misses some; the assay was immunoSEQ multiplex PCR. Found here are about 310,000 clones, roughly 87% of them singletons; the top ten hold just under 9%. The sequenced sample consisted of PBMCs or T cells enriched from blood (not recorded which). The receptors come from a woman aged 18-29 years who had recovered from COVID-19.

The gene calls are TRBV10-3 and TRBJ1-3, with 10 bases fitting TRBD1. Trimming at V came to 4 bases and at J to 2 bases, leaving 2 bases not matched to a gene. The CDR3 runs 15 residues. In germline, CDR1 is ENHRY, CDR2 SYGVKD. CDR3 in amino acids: CAISVGTGAGNTIYF. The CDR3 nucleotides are TGTGCCATCAGTGTAGGGACAGGGGCTGGAAACACCATATATTTT.

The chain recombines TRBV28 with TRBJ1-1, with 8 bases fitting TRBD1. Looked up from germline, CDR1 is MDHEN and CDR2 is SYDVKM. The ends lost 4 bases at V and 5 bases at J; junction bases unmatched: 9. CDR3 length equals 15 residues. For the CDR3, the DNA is TGTGCCAGCAGTTCTCCAAGCCAGGGGGCGACTGAAGCTTTCTTT. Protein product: CASSSPSQGATEAFF.

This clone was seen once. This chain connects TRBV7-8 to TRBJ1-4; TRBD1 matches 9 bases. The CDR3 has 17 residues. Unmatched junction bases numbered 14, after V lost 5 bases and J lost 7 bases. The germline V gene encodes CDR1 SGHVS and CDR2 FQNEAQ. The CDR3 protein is CASSPPRGGQGLEKLFF. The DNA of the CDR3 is TGTGCCAGCAGCCCACCCCGGGGGGGACAGGGCCTTGAAAAACTGTTTTTT. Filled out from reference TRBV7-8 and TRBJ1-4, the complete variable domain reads GAGVSQSPRYKVAKRGQDVALRCDPISGHVSLFWYQQALGQGPEFLTYFQNEAQLDKSGLPSDRFFAERPEGSVSTLKIQRTQQEDSAVYLCASSPPRGGQGLEKLFFGSGTQLSVL.

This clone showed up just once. The CDR3 loop is CASSIWDSGNTEAFF. The CDR3 nucleotides read TGTGCCAGTAGTATTTGGGACAGCGGGAACACTGAAGCTTTCTTT. The chain joins TRBV19 to TRBJ1-1, with 7 bases fitting TRBD1. The CDR3 has 15 residues. Trimming at V came to 3 bases and at J to 1 base, leaving 5 bases not matched to a gene. From germline, CDR1 is LNHDA and CDR2 SQIVND (reference sequence). The whole variable domain, filled in from reference TRBV19 and TRBJ1-1, reads DGGITQSPKYLFRKEGQNVTLSCEQNLNHDAMYWYRQDPGQGLRLIYYSQIVNDFQKGDIAEGYSVSREKKESFPLTVTSAQKNPTAFYLCASSIWDSGNTEAFFGQGTRLTVV.

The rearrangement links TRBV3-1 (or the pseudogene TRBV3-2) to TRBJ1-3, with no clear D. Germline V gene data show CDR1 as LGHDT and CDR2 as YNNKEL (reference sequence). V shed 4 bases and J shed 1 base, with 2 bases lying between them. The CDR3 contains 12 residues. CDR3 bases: TGTGCCAGCAGCCCTTCTGGAAACACCATATATTTT. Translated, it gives CASSPSGNTIYF.

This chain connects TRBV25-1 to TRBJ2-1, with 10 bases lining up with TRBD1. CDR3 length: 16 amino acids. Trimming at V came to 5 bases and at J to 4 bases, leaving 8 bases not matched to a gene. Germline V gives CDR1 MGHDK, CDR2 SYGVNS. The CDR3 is CASSFLGTGVYNEQFF. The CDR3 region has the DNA TGTGCCAGCAGTTTTTTGGGGACAGGGGTTTACAATGAGCAGTTCTTC.

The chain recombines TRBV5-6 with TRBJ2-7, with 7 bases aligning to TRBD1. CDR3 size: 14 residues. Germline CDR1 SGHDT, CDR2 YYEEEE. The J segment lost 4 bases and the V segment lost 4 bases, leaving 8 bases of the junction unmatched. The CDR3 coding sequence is TGTGCCAGCAGCCCCCAGGGGGAATCGTACGAGCAGTACTTC. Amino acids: CASSPQGESYEQYF.

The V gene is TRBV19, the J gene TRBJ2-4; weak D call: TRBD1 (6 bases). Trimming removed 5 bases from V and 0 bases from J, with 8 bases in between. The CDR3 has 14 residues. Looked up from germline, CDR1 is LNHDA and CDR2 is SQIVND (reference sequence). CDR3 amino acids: CASSSQGAKNIQYF. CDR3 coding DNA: TGTGCCAGTAGTTCACAGGGAGCCAAAAACATTCAGTACTTC.

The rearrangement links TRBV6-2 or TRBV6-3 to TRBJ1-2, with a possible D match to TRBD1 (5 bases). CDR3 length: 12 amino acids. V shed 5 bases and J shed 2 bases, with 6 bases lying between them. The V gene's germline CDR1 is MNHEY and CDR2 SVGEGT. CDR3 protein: CASSRGNYGYTF. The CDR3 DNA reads TGTGCCAGCAGTAGGGGAAACTATGGCTACACCTTC.

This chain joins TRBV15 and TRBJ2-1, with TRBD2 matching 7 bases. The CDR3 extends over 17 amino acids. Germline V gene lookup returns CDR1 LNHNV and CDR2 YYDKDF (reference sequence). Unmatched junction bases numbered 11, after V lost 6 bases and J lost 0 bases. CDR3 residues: CATRTWEGGYSYNEQFF. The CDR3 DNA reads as TGTGCCACCAGGACCTGGGAGGGAGGGTACTCCTACAATGAGCAGTTCTTC.

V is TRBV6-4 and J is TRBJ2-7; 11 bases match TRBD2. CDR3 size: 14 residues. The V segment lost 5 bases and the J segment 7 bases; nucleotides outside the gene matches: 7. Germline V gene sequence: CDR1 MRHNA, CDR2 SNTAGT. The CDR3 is CASSRLAGRGEQYF. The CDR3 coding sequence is TGTGCCAGCAGTAGACTAGCGGGGCGTGGGGAGCAGTACTTC.

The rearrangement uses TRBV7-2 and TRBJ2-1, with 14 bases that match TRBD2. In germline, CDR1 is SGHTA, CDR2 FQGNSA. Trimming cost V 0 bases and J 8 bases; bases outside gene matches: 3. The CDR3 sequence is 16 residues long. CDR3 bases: TGTGCCAGCAGCTTAGCTGGGACTAGCGGGAGTCATGAGCAGTTCTTC. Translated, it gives CASSLAGTSGSHEQFF.

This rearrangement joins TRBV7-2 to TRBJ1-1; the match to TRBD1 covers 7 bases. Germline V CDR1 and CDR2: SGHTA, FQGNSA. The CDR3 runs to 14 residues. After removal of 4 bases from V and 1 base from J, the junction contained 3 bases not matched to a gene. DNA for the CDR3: TGTGCCAGCAGCTCGACAGGGTCGAACACTGAAGCTTTCTTT. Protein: CASSSTGSNTEAFF.

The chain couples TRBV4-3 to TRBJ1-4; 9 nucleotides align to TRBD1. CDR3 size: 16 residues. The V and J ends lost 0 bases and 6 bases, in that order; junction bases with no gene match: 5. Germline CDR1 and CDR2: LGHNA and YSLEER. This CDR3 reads CASSQEGTGRHEKLFF. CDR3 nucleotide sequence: TGCGCCAGCAGCCAAGAGGGGACAGGGAGGCATGAAAAACTGTTTTTT.

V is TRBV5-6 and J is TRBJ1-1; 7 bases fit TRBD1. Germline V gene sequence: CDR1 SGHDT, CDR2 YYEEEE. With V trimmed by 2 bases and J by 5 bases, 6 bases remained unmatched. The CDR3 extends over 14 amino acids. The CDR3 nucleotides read TGTGCCAGCAGCTTTGGGGACAGAGGGACTGAAGCTTTCTTT. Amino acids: CASSFGDRGTEAFF.

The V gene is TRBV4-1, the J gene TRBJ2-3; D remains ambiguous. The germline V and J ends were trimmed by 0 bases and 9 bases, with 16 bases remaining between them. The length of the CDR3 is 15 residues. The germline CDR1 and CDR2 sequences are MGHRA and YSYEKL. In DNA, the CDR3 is TGCGCCAGCAGCCAAGAGAGGCCGGAGCACGAGACGCAGTATTTT. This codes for CASSQERPEHETQYF.

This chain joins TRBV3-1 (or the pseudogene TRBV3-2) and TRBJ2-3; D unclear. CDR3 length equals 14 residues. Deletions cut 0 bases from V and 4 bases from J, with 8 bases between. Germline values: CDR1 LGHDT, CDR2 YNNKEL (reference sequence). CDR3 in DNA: TGTGCCAGCAGCCAAGATCTTACGGCAGATACGCAGTATTTT. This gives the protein CASSQDLTADTQYF.

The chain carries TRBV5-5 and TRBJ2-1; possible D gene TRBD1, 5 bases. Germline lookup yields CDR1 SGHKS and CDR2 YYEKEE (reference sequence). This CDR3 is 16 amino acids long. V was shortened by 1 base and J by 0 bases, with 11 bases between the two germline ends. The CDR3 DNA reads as TGTGCCAGCAGCTTGATGACAGCCAGCTCCTACAATGAGCAGTTCTTC. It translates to CASSLMTASSYNEQFF.

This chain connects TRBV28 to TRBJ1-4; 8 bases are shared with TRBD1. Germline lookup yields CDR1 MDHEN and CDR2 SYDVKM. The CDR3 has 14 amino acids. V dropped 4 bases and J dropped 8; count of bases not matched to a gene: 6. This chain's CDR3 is CASSSNRGYEKLFF. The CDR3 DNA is TGTGCCAGCAGTTCGAACAGGGGGTACGAAAAACTGTTTTTT.

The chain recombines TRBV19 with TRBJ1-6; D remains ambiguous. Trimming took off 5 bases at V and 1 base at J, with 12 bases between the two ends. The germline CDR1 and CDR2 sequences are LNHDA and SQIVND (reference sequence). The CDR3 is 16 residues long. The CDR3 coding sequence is TGTGCCAGTAGTTCCCGAGGAGGGTCCTATAATTCACCCCTCCACTTT. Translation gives CASSSRGGSYNSPLHF.

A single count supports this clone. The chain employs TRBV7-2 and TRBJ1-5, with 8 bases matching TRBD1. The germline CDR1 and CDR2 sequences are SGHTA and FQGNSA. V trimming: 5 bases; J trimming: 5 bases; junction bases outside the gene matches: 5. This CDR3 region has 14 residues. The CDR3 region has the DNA TGTGCCAGCAGCCACGACAGGGGTTATCAGCCCCAGCATTTT. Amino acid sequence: CASSHDRGYQPQHF.

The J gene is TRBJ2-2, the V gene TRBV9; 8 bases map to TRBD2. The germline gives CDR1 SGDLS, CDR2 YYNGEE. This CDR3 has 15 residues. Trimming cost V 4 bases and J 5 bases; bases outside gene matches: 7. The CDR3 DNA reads TGTGCCAGCAGCTCGGGGACTAGTTGGACCGGGGAGCTGTTTTTT. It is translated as CASSSGTSWTGELFF.

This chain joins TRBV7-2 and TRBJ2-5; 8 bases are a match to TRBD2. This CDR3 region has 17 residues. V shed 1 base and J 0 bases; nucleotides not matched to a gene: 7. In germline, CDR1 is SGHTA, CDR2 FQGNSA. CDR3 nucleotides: TGTGCCAGCAGCTTAGTTGGAACGGGGGGGTACCAAGAGACCCAGTACTTC. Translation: CASSLVGTGGYQETQYF.

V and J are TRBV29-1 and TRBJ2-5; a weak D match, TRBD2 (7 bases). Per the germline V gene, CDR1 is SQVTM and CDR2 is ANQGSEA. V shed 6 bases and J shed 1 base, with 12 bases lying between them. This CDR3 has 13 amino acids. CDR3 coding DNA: TGCAGCGTGGGAGGGGGGGCCCAAGAGACCCAGTACTTC. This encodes CSVGGGAQETQYF.

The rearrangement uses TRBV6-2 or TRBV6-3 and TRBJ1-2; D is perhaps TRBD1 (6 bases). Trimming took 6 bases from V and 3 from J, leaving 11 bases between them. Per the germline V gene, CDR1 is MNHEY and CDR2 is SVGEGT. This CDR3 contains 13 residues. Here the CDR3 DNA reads TGTGCCAGCAGCCAACAGGGCCACTATGGCTACACCTTC. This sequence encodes CASSQQGHYGYTF.

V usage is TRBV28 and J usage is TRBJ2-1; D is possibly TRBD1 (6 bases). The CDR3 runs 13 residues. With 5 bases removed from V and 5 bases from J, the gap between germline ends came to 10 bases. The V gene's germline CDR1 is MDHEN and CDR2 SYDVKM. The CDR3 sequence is CASSLAGDNEQFF. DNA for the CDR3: TGTGCCAGCAGTCTAGCAGGGGACAATGAGCAGTTCTTC.

CDR3 amino acids: CASSPGGNSPLHF. The CDR3 DNA sequence: TGTGCCAGCAGCCCCGGGGGTAATTCACCCCTCCACTTT. The chain is built from TRBV7-9 and TRBJ1-6; a weak D match, TRBD1 (5 bases). Trimming stripped 5 bases from V and 6 bases from J, with 8 bases between. The CDR3 has 13 residues. Looked up from germline, CDR1 is SEHNR and CDR2 is FQNEAQ (reference sequence). Supplemented by reference TRBV7-9 and TRBJ1-6, the full variable domain reads DTGVSQNPRHKITKRGQNVTFRCDPISEHNRLYWYRQTLGQGPEFLTYFQNEAQLEKSRLLSDRFSAERPKGSFSTLEIQRTEQGDSAMYLCASSPGGNSPLHFGNGTRLTVT.

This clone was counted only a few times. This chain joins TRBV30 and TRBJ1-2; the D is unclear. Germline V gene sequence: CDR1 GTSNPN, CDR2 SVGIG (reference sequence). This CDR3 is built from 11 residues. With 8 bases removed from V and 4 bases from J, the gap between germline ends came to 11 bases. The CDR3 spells CARSEGYGYTF. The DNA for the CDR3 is TGTGCCCGTTCGGAGGGCTATGGCTACACCTTC.

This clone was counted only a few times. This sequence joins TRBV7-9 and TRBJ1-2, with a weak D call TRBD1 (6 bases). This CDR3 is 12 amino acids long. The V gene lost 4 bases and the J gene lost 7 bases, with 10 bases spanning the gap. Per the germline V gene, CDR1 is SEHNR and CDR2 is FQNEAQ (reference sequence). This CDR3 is CASSWDIVGYTF. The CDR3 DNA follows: TGTGCCAGCAGCTGGGACATCGTTGGCTACACCTTC.